This paragraph covers one T cell receptor beta chain sequence. The antigen is not known. It may be a read error: a sequence one base away is much more abundant. The entry originates in a study of post-analysis software for immune sequencing data. Findings and caveats of the study: A handful of TRBV segments, including TRBV5-6, TRBV5-1 and TRBV20-1, were more frequent in patients than controls.

CDR1 is ENHRY, CDR2 SYGVKD, per germline. Trimming stripped 8 bases from V and 9 bases from J, with 12 bases between. There are 11 residues in the CDR3. Unique molecular identifiers were carried by the TCR beta cDNA libraries. TCRdb called the PCR reads again in MiXCR, with one record for every CDR3 protein. Of some 240,000 distinct CDR3 sequences listed, around 34% are singletons. The material sequenced was blood. The chain couples TRBV10-3 to TRBJ2-3; D ambiguous. The TCR was taken from a girl aged 5-17 years with multiple sclerosis. As DNA, the CDR3 is TGTGCCATCTCCGAATACGGGACGCAGTATTTT. It is translated as CAISEYGTQYF.